One and the same sample provided the 10 T cell receptor beta chains below, sequenced in a study of blood T cells in healthy people across ages. Next came a second PCR, run for about 6 to 12 cycles, which used a sample-barcoded 5' primer along with a J-beta primer mix. Via MiXCR, TCRdb re-called the 5' RACE reads, giving one row per CDR3 protein. The profile covers about 1,400,000 distinct CDR3 sequences, with 42% appearing a single time and 7% to 9.5% taken by the ten largest. Material for sequencing was blood. All receptors come from a woman aged 18-29 years in good health.

The count of this clonotype is one. The rearrangement joins TRBV19 to TRBJ2-4; D may match TRBD1 or TRBD2 (6 bases each). Germline loops: CDR1 LNHDA, CDR2 SQIVND (reference sequence). The CDR3 length is 16 residues. V lost 7 bases and J 1 base, leaving 17 bases between the germline ends. CDR3 protein: CASTKTGGGAKNIQYF. In DNA form, the CDR3 reads TGTGCCAGTACTAAGACAGGTGGGGGGGCCAAAAACATTCAGTACTTC.

The V gene is TRBV7-9, the J gene TRBJ1-4; perhaps TRBD1 as D (6 bases). V was cut by 6 bases and J by 5 bases, with 13 bases left in between. The germline gives CDR1 SEHNR, CDR2 FQNEAQ (reference sequence). The CDR3 sequence is 14 residues long. The CDR3 DNA sequence: TGTGCCAGCAGTCTACAGGGATGGAATGAAAAACTGTTTTTT. This encodes CASSLQGWNEKLFF.

The chain is built from TRBV28 and TRBJ1-1; D not resolved. The length of the CDR3 is 15 residues. Germline V gene sequence: CDR1 MDHEN, CDR2 SYDVKM. V was shortened by 4 bases and J by 1 base, with 13 bases between the two germline ends. As DNA, the CDR3 is TGTGCCAGCAGTTCCCCGGACGGATGGAACACTGAAGCTTTCTTT. This encodes CASSSPDGWNTEAFF. Looking up the rest from reference TRBV28 and TRBJ1-1 gives the full variable domain: DVKVTQSSRYLVKRTGEKVFLECVQDMDHENMFWYRQDPGLGLRLIYFSYDVKMKEKGDIPEGYSVSREKKERFSLILESASTNQTSMYLCASSSPDGWNTEAFFGQGTRLTVV.

This clonotype has only one observation. The gene calls are TRBV30 and TRBJ1-5, with a tentative D call TRBD1 (5 bases). Germline loops: CDR1 GTSNPN, CDR2 SVGIG (reference sequence). Trimming took off 3 bases at V and 2 bases at J, with 14 bases between the two ends. There are 15 residues in the CDR3. The CDR3 here is CAWSVGQTGNQPQHF. CDR3 nucleotide sequence: TGTGCCTGGAGCGTGGGGCAGACGGGCAATCAGCCCCAGCATTTT.

This clonotype was seen more than once but under ten times. This chain links TRBV11-2 with TRBJ1-5; D is uncertain. V shed 0 bases and J shed 9 bases, with 12 bases lying between them. This CDR3 has 14 residues. The germline CDR1 and CDR2 sequences are SGHAT and FQNNGV. As DNA, the CDR3 is TGTGCCAGCAGCTTAGATCTGGGAATCCCGCCCCAGCATTTT. This translates into CASSLDLGIPPQHF.

The chain carries TRBV28 and TRBJ2-7, with D possibly TRBD1 on 6 matching bases. From germline, CDR1 is MDHEN and CDR2 SYDVKM. Trimming left V 7 bases short and J 3 bases short, with 16 bases between. The CDR3 spans 14 residues. Here the CDR3 DNA reads TGTGCCAGCACCCAGGGGATTAGTATCTACGAGCAGTACTTC. Protein product: CASTQGISIYEQYF. Combining the CDR3 with reference TRBV28 and TRBJ2-7 gives the whole variable domain DVKVTQSSRYLVKRTGEKVFLECVQDMDHENMFWYRQDPGLGLRLIYFSYDVKMKEKGDIPEGYSVSREKKERFSLILESASTNQTSMYLCASTQGISIYEQYFGPGTRLTVT.

The gene calls are TRBV29-1 and TRBJ2-7, with TRBD2 identical over 16 bases. The CDR3 totals 15 residues. J gave up 2 bases and V 6 bases, and 4 bases lay outside the gene matches. In germline, CDR1 is SQVTM, CDR2 ANQGSEA. CDR3 protein: CSVGTSGRGPYEQYF. The CDR3 bases are TGCAGCGTAGGGACTAGCGGGAGGGGACCCTACGAGCAGTACTTC.

This clonotype was found a few times. The rearrangement links TRBV5-8 to TRBJ2-6; unclear D gene. V was trimmed by 4 bases and J by 0 bases, leaving 14 bases between them. CDR3 length equals 17 residues. Germline V gene sequence: CDR1 SGHTS, CDR2 YDEGEE. The CDR3 nucleotides read TGTGCCAGCAGCCTCCGGAAAGCCCTCTCTGGGGCCAACGTCCTGACTTTC. This sequence encodes CASSLRKALSGANVLTF.

J is TRBJ2-3 and V is TRBV5-1, with a tentative D call TRBD1 (6 bases). The ends were cut back, 6 bases at V and 2 bases at J, with 16 bases in the middle. Germline CDR1 is SGHRS and CDR2 is YFSETQ. The CDR3 is made up of 15 amino acids. The DNA for the CDR3 is TGCGCCAGCACCGTAGGGGGTCCCCTCACAGATACGCAGTATTTT. The encoded protein is CASTVGGPLTDTQYF.

The CDR3 coding sequence is TGTGCCAGCAGTTTTCGTTACTACGAGCAGTACTTC. Its translation: CASSFRYYEQYF. This chain joins TRBV12-3 or TRBV12-4 and TRBJ2-7; D call uncertain. CDR3 length: 12 residues. The ends were cut back, 3 bases at V and 3 bases at J, with 6 bases in the middle.